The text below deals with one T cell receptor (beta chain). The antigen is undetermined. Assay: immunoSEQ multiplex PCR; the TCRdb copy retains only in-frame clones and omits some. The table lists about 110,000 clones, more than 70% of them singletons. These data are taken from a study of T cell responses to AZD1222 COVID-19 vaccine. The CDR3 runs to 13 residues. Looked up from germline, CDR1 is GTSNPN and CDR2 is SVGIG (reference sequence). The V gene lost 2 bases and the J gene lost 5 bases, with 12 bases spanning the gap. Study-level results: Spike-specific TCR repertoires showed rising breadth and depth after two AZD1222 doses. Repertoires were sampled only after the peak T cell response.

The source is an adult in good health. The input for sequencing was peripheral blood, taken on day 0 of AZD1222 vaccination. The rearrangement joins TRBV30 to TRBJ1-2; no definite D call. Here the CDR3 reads CAWSREVPYGYTF. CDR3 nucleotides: TGTGCCTGGAGTCGGGAGGTCCCTTATGGCTACACCTTC.